These 20 T cell receptor beta chains share one sample of origin, sequenced in a study of early T cells in non-severe SARS-CoV-2 infection. One entry per CDR3 protein results from TCRdb running MiXCR on the 5' RACE reads. The table shows under 85,000 distinct CDR3 sequences, with roughly 12% occurring only once. The sequenced sample was whole blood. Every receptor here comes from an adult who was a healthcare worker with PCR-confirmed SARS-CoV-2 infection or an uninfected control (not recorded which).

In its sample, this clonotype was seen a few times. The chain carries TRBV27 and TRBJ1-1; TRBD1 might be the D (6 bases). V dropped 2 bases and J dropped 1 base, with 8 bases sitting between them. The CDR3 has 14 residues. The V gene's germline CDR1 is MNHEY and CDR2 SMNVEV (reference sequence). The DNA of the CDR3 is TGTGCCAGCAGTTTAATGGGGGCGAACACTGAAGCTTTCTTT. Translation: CASSLMGANTEAFF.

In its sample, this clonotype was seen a few times. This chain uses TRBV28 with TRBJ1-1, with a possible D match to TRBD1 (5 bases). There are 16 residues in the CDR3. The ends were cut back, 4 bases at V and 1 base at J, with 16 bases in the middle. Per the germline V gene, CDR1 is MDHEN and CDR2 is SYDVKM. CDR3 protein: CASSSPGITRNTEAFF. The CDR3 DNA sequence: TGTGCCAGCAGTTCGCCAGGGATAACGAGGAACACTGAAGCTTTCTTT. Supplemented by reference TRBV28 and TRBJ1-1, the full variable domain reads DVKVTQSSRYLVKRTGEKVFLECVQDMDHENMFWYRQDPGLGLRLIYFSYDVKMKEKGDIPEGYSVSREKKERFSLILESASTNQTSMYLCASSSPGITRNTEAFFGQGTRLTVV.

The chain carries TRBV20-1 and TRBJ1-2, with 9 bases identical to TRBD1. The V gene's germline CDR1 is DFQATT and CDR2 SNEGSKA (reference sequence). The CDR3 has 13 amino acids. The V and J ends lost 5 bases and 4 bases, in that order; junction bases with no gene match: 5. DNA for the CDR3: TGCAGTGCTCGGACAGGGGAAAGCTATGGCTACACCTTC. Protein: CSARTGESYGYTF.

At least ten counts were recorded for this clonotype. The rearrangement links TRBV29-1 to TRBJ1-2, with D unclear. In germline, CDR1 is SQVTM, CDR2 ANQGSEA. The length of the CDR3 is 12 residues. The V end lost 8 bases, the J end lost 6 bases, and 16 bases lay between the germline ends. In DNA form, the CDR3 reads TGCAGCTTGGGCCAGGATCTGGATGGCTACACCTTC. As protein: CSLGQDLDGYTF. The full variable domain, rest sourced from reference TRBV29-1 and TRBJ1-2, is SAVISQKPSRDICQRGTSLTIQCQVDSQVTMMFWYRQQPGQSLTLIATANQGSEATYESGFVIDKFPISRPNLTFSTLTVSNMSPEDSSIYLCSLGQDLDGYTFGSGTRLTVV.

This clonotype was picked up a small number of times. This rearrangement joins TRBV6-4 to TRBJ2-1, with unresolved D. The CDR3 consists of 13 residues. Trimming removed 4 bases from V and 8 bases from J, with 12 bases in between. Germline loops: CDR1 MRHNA, CDR2 SNTAGT. The CDR3 spells CASSVLASYEQFF. CDR3 nucleotides: TGTGCCAGCAGTGTTCTGGCCAGCTATGAGCAGTTCTTC.

This chain uses TRBV7-6 with TRBJ1-1, with D maybe TRBD1 (5 bases). The V end was cut by 3 bases, the J end by 1 base, with 9 bases between. Germline CDR1 reads SGHVS; CDR2 reads FNYEAQ. The CDR3 spans 14 residues. In nucleotides, the CDR3 is TGTGCCAGCAGCTTGGGGCCAGGGAACACTGAAGCTTTCTTT. Translation: CASSLGPGNTEAFF.

This clonotype was observed a few times. The chain joins TRBV6-5 to TRBJ2-1; 9 positions agree with TRBD2. J lost 9 bases, V lost 4 bases, and 10 bases had no gene match. From germline, CDR1 is MNHEY and CDR2 SVGAGI. The CDR3 length is 15 residues. This CDR3 reads CASSLAGAGGGEQFF. CDR3 DNA: TGTGCCAGCAGTTTAGCCGGAGCGGGAGGAGGTGAGCAGTTCTTC.

The genes are TRBV20-1 and TRBJ2-4, with TRBD2 matching 13 bases. V shed 6 bases and J 1 base; nucleotides not matched to a gene: 21. The V gene's germline CDR1 is DFQATT and CDR2 SNEGSKA (reference sequence). This CDR3 has 21 amino acids. The CDR3 coding sequence is TGCAGTGCCCCAGAGTCATCGCCGGGACTAGCGGGAATCTGGGCCAAAAACATTCAGTACTTC. Translated, it gives CSAPESSPGLAGIWAKNIQYF.

This clonotype occurred a few times. Written as DNA, the CDR3 is TGCAGTGCTAGTTCTAACACAGATACGCAGTATTTT. The encoded protein is CSASSNTDTQYF. The rearrangement joins TRBV20-1 to TRBJ2-3; no clear D gene. The V and J ends lost 3 bases and 2 bases respectively, with 6 bases between them. This CDR3 is 12 amino acids long. Germline assignment: CDR1 DFQATT and CDR2 SNEGSKA (reference sequence).

This clonotype was observed at least ten times. This chain links TRBV11-2 with TRBJ2-1; 10 positions match TRBD2. CDR3 length: 20 residues. In germline, CDR1 is SGHAT, CDR2 FQNNGV. Trimming took 0 bases from V and 0 from J; bases not matched to a gene: 11. CDR3 loop: CASSLEEREGWRSSYNEQFF. CDR3 nucleotide sequence: TGTGCCAGCAGCTTAGAGGAGCGGGAGGGATGGCGGAGCTCCTACAATGAGCAGTTCTTC.

This clonotype was recorded at least ten times. The rearrangement uses TRBV28 and TRBJ2-2; TRBD2 aligns across 9 bases. The CDR3 contains 17 residues. The V gene end was trimmed by 7 bases and the J gene end by 4 bases; junction bases not matched to a gene: 13. Germline V CDR1 and CDR2: MDHEN, SYDVKM. The CDR3 sequence: CASTIPVAGAGTGELFF. CDR3 in DNA: TGTGCCAGCACCATTCCGGTAGCGGGAGCGGGCACCGGGGAGCTGTTTTTT.

This clonotype showed up just a few times. The rearrangement links TRBV7-8 to TRBJ2-1; possible D gene TRBD2, 7 bases. Germline V gene lookup returns CDR1 SGHVS and CDR2 FQNEAQ. CDR3 size: 16 residues. Trimming shortened V by 5 bases and J by 0 bases, and 14 bases separated the two germline ends. The CDR3: CASSGGGGGSYNEQFF. CDR3 in DNA: TGTGCCAGCAGCGGCGGGGGCGGCGGCTCCTACAATGAGCAGTTCTTC.

Here the CDR3 reads CASSQDLGIISGNTIYF. CDR3 nucleotides: TGTGCCAGCAGCCAAGATCTTGGGATTATCTCTGGAAACACCATATATTTT. The chain recombines TRBV3-1 with TRBJ1-3, with unresolved D. V lost 0 bases and J lost 0, with 12 bases in between. CDR1 and CDR2 (germline): LGHDT, YNNKEL (reference sequence). CDR3 size: 17 residues.

This clonotype was seen many times. The CDR3 spells CASSRSGELFF. The CDR3 DNA follows: TGTGCCAGCAGCCGGTCCGGGGAGCTGTTTTTT. This chain connects TRBV7-9 to TRBJ2-2, with no clear D. The CDR3 is 11 residues long. Germline CDR1 and CDR2: SEHNR and FQNEAQ (reference sequence). The germline V and J ends were trimmed by 5 bases and 6 bases, with 4 bases remaining between them.

The genes are TRBV19 and TRBJ1-5, with TRBD1 as a possible D gene (6 bases). In germline, CDR1 is LNHDA, CDR2 SQIVND (reference sequence). Trimming left V 4 bases short and J 6 bases short, with 16 bases between. The CDR3 covers 15 residues. For the CDR3, the DNA is TGTGCCAGTAGTACTAAATCCAGGGGAAGTCAGCCCCAGCATTTT. Translation gives CASSTKSRGSQPQHF. The full variable domain, rest sourced from reference TRBV19 and TRBJ1-5, is DGGITQSPKYLFRKEGQNVTLSCEQNLNHDAMYWYRQDPGQGLRLIYYSQIVNDFQKGDIAEGYSVSREKKESFPLTVTSAQKNPTAFYLCASSTKSRGSQPQHFGDGTRLSIL.

This chain connects TRBV19 to TRBJ2-1; unclear D gene. This CDR3 is 18 amino acids long. The V gene's germline CDR1 is LNHDA and CDR2 SQIVND (reference sequence). The V gene lost 5 bases and the J gene lost 0 bases, with 20 bases spanning the gap. CDR3 nucleotide sequence: TGTGCCAGTAGTCCTACCCCTGGCGGATTCTACTCCTACAATGAGCAGTTCTTC. This sequence encodes CASSPTPGGFYSYNEQFF.

This clonotype was seen only a few times. J is TRBJ2-1 and V is TRBV15, with 11 bases matching TRBD2. The V gene end was trimmed by 5 bases and the J gene end by 4 bases; junction bases not matched to a gene: 4. CDR3 length: 15 residues. Germline CDR1 LNHNV, CDR2 YYDKDF (reference sequence). The CDR3 is CATSVPSGGYNEQFF. CDR3 coding DNA: TGTGCCACCAGCGTCCCTAGCGGGGGGTACAATGAGCAGTTCTTC.

The V and J genes are TRBV3-1 and TRBJ2-1; TRBD2 matches at 9 bases. Looked up from germline, CDR1 is LGHDT and CDR2 is YNNKEL (reference sequence). V was clipped by 6 bases and J by 9 bases; unmatched bases: 12. This CDR3 contains 15 residues. DNA of the CDR3: TGTGCCAGCAGTCGTATGGCGGGAGGGCCGAGTGAGCAGTTCTTC. Translated, it gives CASSRMAGGPSEQFF.

The V call is TRBV28, the J call TRBJ1-4; TRBD1 might be the D (6 bases). The length of the CDR3 is 15 residues. Per germline, CDR1 MDHEN and CDR2 SYDVKM. V lost 7 bases to trimming and J lost 1 base, with 13 bases between them. CDR3 protein: CASTRIGGTNEKLFF. CDR3 coding DNA: TGTGCCAGCACCAGGATAGGGGGAACTAATGAAAAACTGTTTTTT.

This clonotype was recorded a few times. The rearrangement joins TRBV11-2 to TRBJ2-1, with D unclear. V gave up 5 bases and J gave up 0 bases, with 17 bases separating them. Germline V gives CDR1 SGHAT, CDR2 FQNNGV. The CDR3 consists of 17 residues. This CDR3 is CASSPRTTISSYNEQFF. In DNA, the CDR3 is TGTGCCAGCAGCCCGCGAACCACGATCAGCTCCTACAATGAGCAGTTCTTC.